This TCR beta chain derives from a study of human T cells and chemical hapten exposure. This clonotype was observed at least ten times. The target antigen is unknown. Time point reported: pre-sensitization, week 0. Treatment specified: therapeutic diphenylcyclopropenone sensitization with weekly scalp DPC. Blood draws came before every patch-test application. Patients had alopecia, were aged 18 to 70, and were not pregnant. Notes on the study in general: PT1 expanded TCR counts and patch test score correlated positively. As the donors had alopecia, their immune response may differ from healthy people's.

The CDR3 is 17 residues long. The junction had 13 bases not matched to a gene; V was cut back by 4 bases and J by 1 base. Looked up from germline, CDR1 is SGDLS and CDR2 is YYNGEE. MiXCR, applied by TCRdb to the RACE reads, yields one record per CDR3 protein. This sample carries about 120,000 distinct CDR3 sequences, roughly 14% of them seen once, and the ten largest clones take approximately 2.8%. The sequence was obtained from a young woman with alopecia areata. Some clones in this sample may be carry-over from other donors' samples. J is TRBJ1-2 and V is TRBV9; 7 bases fit TRBD1. Source: whole blood, taken in connection with sensitization to the hapten diphenylcyclopropenone (DPC). The CDR3 here is CASSTKQGWTYNYGYTF. CDR3 nucleotide sequence: TGTGCCAGCAGCACCAAACAGGGGTGGACGTATAACTATGGCTACACCTTC.